One and the same sample provided the 24 T cell receptor beta chains below, sequenced in a study of HIV-infected patients and healthy controls. Around 0.5 ug RNA was reverse transcribed with alpha and beta constant-region primers. Each of the alpha and beta chains got its own library through chain-specific third strand synthesis with indices. TCRdb redid the calling of the 5' RACE reads with MiXCR, one entry per CDR3 protein. The data hold under 20,000 distinct CDR3 sequences, with roughly 8.9% observed a single time. No cell fractionation was done, so the repertoire covers all unsorted peripheral blood T cells. Sequencing used blood. Receptors were obtained from an adult in good health.

This clonotype was recorded many times. The chain employs TRBV9 and TRBJ1-1; D unclear. The CDR3 sequence is 13 residues long. Trimming took off 4 bases at V and 4 bases at J, with 11 bases between the two ends. CDR1 and CDR2 (germline): SGDLS, YYNGEE. The CDR3 sequence is CASSRAASTEAFF. The CDR3 bases are TGTGCCAGCAGCCGAGCCGCGAGCACTGAAGCTTTCTTT.

The rearrangement uses TRBV7-2 and TRBJ2-4; D possibly matches TRBD1 or TRBD2 (5 bases each). Trimming removed 4 bases from V and 8 bases from J, with 12 bases in between. The length of the CDR3 is 13 residues. Germline V gives CDR1 SGHTA, CDR2 FQGNSA. The CDR3 sequence is CASSWGIKDIQYF. The CDR3 nucleotides are TGTGCCAGCAGCTGGGGGATTAAAGACATTCAGTACTTC.

By sample share, this clonotype is medium-sized. The chain joins TRBV7-2 to TRBJ2-1; TRBD1 agrees at 10 bases. CDR1 SGHTA and CDR2 FQGNSA come from the germline V gene. The CDR3 is 16 residues long. V dropped 4 bases and J dropped 4; count of bases not matched to a gene: 7. The CDR3 nucleotides read TGTGCCAGCAGCTCCGGGGGGACAGGGGAATACAATGAGCAGTTCTTC. It is translated as CASSSGGTGEYNEQFF.

This clonotype occurred many times. V is TRBV27 and J is TRBJ2-1, with 8 bases aligning to TRBD1. This CDR3 contains 16 residues. Germline assignment: CDR1 MNHEY and CDR2 SMNVEV (reference sequence). The trim removed 2 bases at V and 4 bases at J, leaving 7 bases unmatched. The CDR3 loop is CASSLQGALGYNEQFF. CDR3 sequence (DNA): TGTGCCAGCAGTTTACAGGGGGCTCTAGGGTACAATGAGCAGTTCTTC.

This clonotype was picked up many times. This rearrangement joins TRBV10-3 to TRBJ2-5; D might be TRBD2 (6 bases). The V end was cut by 5 bases, the J end by 5 bases, with 18 bases between. CDR3 size: 15 residues. CDR1 and CDR2 from the germline V gene are ENHRY and SYGVKD. CDR3 sequence reads: CAISSQGVGGETQYF. Here the CDR3 DNA reads TGTGCCATCAGTTCCCAGGGAGTAGGAGGGGAGACCCAGTACTTC.

This clonotype was counted ten times or more. The chain joins TRBV18 to TRBJ1-4; 7 nucleotides line up with TRBD1. The CDR3 contains 16 residues. Germline CDR1 is KGHSH and CDR2 is LQKENI. V trimming: 2 bases; J trimming: 8 bases; junction bases outside the gene matches: 11. The CDR3 here is CASSPSEDRFTEKLFF. CDR3 coding DNA: TGTGCCAGCTCACCAAGTGAGGACAGGTTCACCGAAAAACTGTTTTTT.

By share of the sample, this clonotype is medium-sized (0.01 to 0.1%). The chain combines TRBV2 with TRBJ2-7; a possible D gene is TRBD1 (5 bases). With 4 bases removed from V and 2 bases from J, the gap between germline ends came to 12 bases. Germline V gene lookup returns CDR1 SNHLY and CDR2 FYNNEI. There are 14 residues in the CDR3. In DNA, the CDR3 is TGTGCCAGCAGTGGGACAACCCAGGCCTACGAGCAGTACTTC. It specifies CASSGTTQAYEQYF.

This clonotype came up many times. This rearrangement joins TRBV6-2 or TRBV6-3 to TRBJ1-1; D is undetermined. The V end was cut by 6 bases, the J end by 2 bases, with 22 bases between. The V gene's germline CDR1 is MNHEY and CDR2 SVGEGT. The CDR3 totals 17 residues. CDR3 residues: CASRRLRASGLNTEAFF. The CDR3 coding sequence is TGTGCCAGCAGGCGCCTCCGGGCCTCGGGCCTTAACACTGAAGCTTTCTTT.

This clonotype was observed many times. The chain links TRBV10-3 to TRBJ1-6, with a weak D call TRBD1 (5 bases). Trimming stripped 0 bases from V and 7 bases from J, with 13 bases between. Germline V CDR1 and CDR2: ENHRY, SYGVKD. The CDR3 contains 16 residues. CDR3: CAISESEVKGNSPLHF. The CDR3 DNA follows: TGTGCCATCAGTGAGTCTGAGGTGAAGGGGAATTCACCCCTCCACTTT.

This clonotype has a count of ten or more. J is TRBJ2-1 and V is TRBV27; D is perhaps TRBD1 or TRBD2 (5 bases each). The CDR3 covers 15 residues. V lost 6 bases and J 5 bases, leaving 17 bases between the germline ends. Per the germline V gene, CDR1 is MNHEY and CDR2 is SMNVEV (reference sequence). CDR3 DNA sequence: TGTGCCAGCAGCCTCGGACAACTGAGGGACAATGAGCAGTTCTTC. Its translation is CASSLGQLRDNEQFF.

This clonotype ranks as medium-sized. V usage is TRBV7-3 and J usage is TRBJ2-1, with TRBD2 matching over 7 bases. This CDR3 contains 15 residues. V trimming: 0 bases; J trimming: 8 bases; junction bases outside the gene matches: 7. CDR1 and CDR2 (germline): SGHTA, FQGTGA. The DNA of the CDR3 is TGTGCCAGCAGCTTAACACGGACTAGAATCGATGAGCAGTTCTTC. Amino acids: CASSLTRTRIDEQFF.

This clonotype was detected ten times or more. This chain uses TRBV5-1 with TRBJ2-6, with D possibly matching TRBD2 (5 bases). Germline CDR1 is SGHRS and CDR2 is YFSETQ. With 4 bases removed from V and 0 bases from J, the gap between germline ends came to 14 bases. This CDR3 contains 17 residues. In nucleotides, the CDR3 is TGCGCCAGCAGCCACGAGGGAAGTCGCTCTGGGGCCAACGTCCTGACTTTC. Translation: CASSHEGSRSGANVLTF.

At least ten counts were recorded for this clonotype. The rearrangement uses TRBV15 and TRBJ2-3; 7 nucleotides match TRBD2. The V gene's germline CDR1 is LNHNV and CDR2 YYDKDF (reference sequence). This CDR3 is built from 16 residues. The ends lost 5 bases at V and 3 bases at J; junction bases unmatched: 11. For the CDR3, the DNA is TGTGCCACCAGCCTGCCCGGACTAGTGGATACAGATACGCAGTATTTT. Translation gives CATSLPGLVDTDTQYF. Supplemented by reference TRBV15 and TRBJ2-3, the full variable domain reads DAMVIQNPRYQVTQFGKPVTLSCSQTLNHNVMYWYQQKSSQAPKLLFHYYDKDFNNEADTPDNFQSRRPNTSFCFLDIRSPGLGDTAMYLCATSLPGLVDTDTQYFGPGTRLTVL.

The table lists this clonotype with many counts. This CDR3 is CASSPGLDYGYTF. The CDR3 DNA reads TGTGCCAGCTCACCAGGGCTTGACTATGGCTACACCTTC. V gene TRBV18 combines with J gene TRBJ1-2; D remains unclear. Trimming pared 2 bases from V and 3 bases from J, leaving 7 bases between. The CDR3 is made up of 13 amino acids. In germline, CDR1 is KGHSH, CDR2 LQKENI.

This clonotype showed up many times. V gene TRBV6-6 combines with J gene TRBJ1-1; D not resolved. The CDR3 extends over 14 amino acids. Trimming pared 6 bases from V and 5 bases from J, leaving 16 bases between. The germline CDR1 and CDR2 sequences are MNHNY and SVGAGI (reference sequence). The CDR3 loop is CASRALGSGTEAFF. The CDR3 DNA follows: TGTGCCAGCAGGGCACTGGGGTCCGGGACTGAAGCTTTCTTT.

This clonotype was picked up many times. The chain couples TRBV21-1 to TRBJ2-7; the DNA was not used to check the table's D call, TRBD1. TRBV21-1 counts as a pseudogene. CDR3 length: 13 amino acids. CDR3 in DNA: TGTGCCAGCAGCAAGTTCAAGGGGCATGAGCAGTACTTC. Residues: CASSKFKGHEQYF.

This clonotype has ten or more counts. The chain combines TRBV20-1 with TRBJ2-3; no definite D call. Germline V gives CDR1 DFQATT, CDR2 SNEGSKA (reference sequence). V shed 1 base and J shed 3 bases, with 11 bases lying between them. The CDR3 consists of 14 residues. The CDR3 spells CSARVQLLTDTQYF. In DNA, the CDR3 is TGCAGTGCTAGAGTCCAGCTGCTAACAGATACGCAGTATTTT.

This clonotype was detected many times. The J gene is TRBJ1-1, the V gene TRBV28; 8 positions match TRBD1. Germline V gene data show CDR1 as MDHEN and CDR2 as SYDVKM. The CDR3 has 14 residues. The ends lost 8 bases at V and 5 bases at J; junction bases unmatched: 10. CDR3 region: CASAGQGARTEAFF. Here the CDR3 DNA reads TGTGCCAGCGCGGGCCAGGGGGCGAGGACTGAAGCTTTCTTT.

This clonotype was detected many times. V is TRBV29-1 and J is TRBJ1-5; no definite D call. Looked up from germline, CDR1 is SQVTM and CDR2 is ANQGSEA. The ends were cut back, 4 bases at V and 7 bases at J, with 14 bases in the middle. The CDR3 loop spans 13 amino acids. CDR3 sequence (DNA): TGCAGCGTTGTTACTCAGGACGACCAGCCCCAGCATTTT. As protein: CSVVTQDDQPQHF.

This clonotype was counted at least ten times. The chain couples TRBV7-2 to TRBJ2-7, with a weak D call TRBD2 (7 bases). The ends were cut back, 2 bases at V and 4 bases at J, with 12 bases in the middle. The CDR3 runs to 14 residues. Germline values: CDR1 SGHTA, CDR2 FQGNSA. CDR3 protein: CASSLFAGAYEQYF. The CDR3 bases are TGTGCCAGCAGCTTATTTGCGGGGGCATACGAGCAGTACTTC.

This clonotype was counted at least ten times. The chain carries TRBV11-1 and TRBJ2-5; 8 nucleotides match TRBD1. V shed 4 bases, J shed 2 bases, and the junction held 15 bases outside the gene matches. Germline CDR1 and CDR2: SGHAT and FQDESV (reference sequence). The CDR3 length is 18 residues. CDR3 residues: CASSSLRGTGGRQETQYF. DNA of the CDR3: TGTGCCAGCAGCTCCCTCCGGGGAACAGGGGGGCGACAAGAGACCCAGTACTTC.

This clonotype has a count of ten or more. The chain couples TRBV5-6 to TRBJ2-7; 7 bases align to TRBD1. Trimming took 2 bases from V and 4 from J; bases not matched to a gene: 3. The CDR3 is 13 residues long. Germline CDR1 SGHDT, CDR2 YYEEEE. The CDR3 nucleotides are TGTGCCAGCAGCTTACCGGACAGGTACGAGCAGTACTTC. This translates into CASSLPDRYEQYF.

This clonotype was picked up many times. The rearrangement links TRBV20-1 to TRBJ2-5, with unresolved D. Germline loops: CDR1 DFQATT, CDR2 SNEGSKA (reference sequence). The V end was cut by 6 bases, the J end by 1 base, with 12 bases between. This CDR3 comprises 13 residues. The CDR3 DNA reads TGCAGTGCAGAGGTCCCAACCCAAGAGACCCAGTACTTC. This translates into CSAEVPTQETQYF.

In its sample, this clonotype is medium-sized. This chain uses TRBV6-2 or TRBV6-3 with TRBJ1-2; 7 bases agree with TRBD1. CDR3 length: 14 residues. V shed 6 bases and J 2 bases; nucleotides not matched to a gene: 6. Germline V lookup: CDR1 MNHEY, CDR2 SVGEGT. CDR3 amino acids: CASRTTGKNYGYTF. The CDR3, as DNA: TGTGCCAGCAGGACGACAGGGAAAAACTATGGCTACACCTTC.